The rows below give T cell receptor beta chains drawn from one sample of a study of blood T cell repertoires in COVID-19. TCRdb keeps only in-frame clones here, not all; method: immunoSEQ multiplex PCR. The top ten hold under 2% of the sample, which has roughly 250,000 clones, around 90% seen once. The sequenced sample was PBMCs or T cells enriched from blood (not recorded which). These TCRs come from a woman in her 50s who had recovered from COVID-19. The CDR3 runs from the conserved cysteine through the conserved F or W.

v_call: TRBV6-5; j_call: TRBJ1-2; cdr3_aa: CASRGTGLFYGYTF
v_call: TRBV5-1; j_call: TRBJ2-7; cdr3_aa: CASSSTSGPIEQYF
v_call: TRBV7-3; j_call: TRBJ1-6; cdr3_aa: CASSLSGGAFNSPLHF
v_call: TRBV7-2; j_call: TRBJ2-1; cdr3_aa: CASPDKISGPVQFF
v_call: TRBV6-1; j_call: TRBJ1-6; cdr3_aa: CASSEMAGARSPLHF
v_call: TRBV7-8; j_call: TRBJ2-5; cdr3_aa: CASSQGLAGVETQYF
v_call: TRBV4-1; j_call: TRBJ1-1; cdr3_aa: CASSPGQGMNTEAFF
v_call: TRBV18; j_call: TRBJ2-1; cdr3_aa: CASSSSDGHRGNEQFF
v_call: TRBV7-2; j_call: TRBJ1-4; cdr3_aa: CASRLDRGGEKLFF
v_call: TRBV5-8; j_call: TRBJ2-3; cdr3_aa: CASSFGLDIRTDTQYF
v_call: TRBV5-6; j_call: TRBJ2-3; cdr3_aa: CASSDPTKSTDTQYF